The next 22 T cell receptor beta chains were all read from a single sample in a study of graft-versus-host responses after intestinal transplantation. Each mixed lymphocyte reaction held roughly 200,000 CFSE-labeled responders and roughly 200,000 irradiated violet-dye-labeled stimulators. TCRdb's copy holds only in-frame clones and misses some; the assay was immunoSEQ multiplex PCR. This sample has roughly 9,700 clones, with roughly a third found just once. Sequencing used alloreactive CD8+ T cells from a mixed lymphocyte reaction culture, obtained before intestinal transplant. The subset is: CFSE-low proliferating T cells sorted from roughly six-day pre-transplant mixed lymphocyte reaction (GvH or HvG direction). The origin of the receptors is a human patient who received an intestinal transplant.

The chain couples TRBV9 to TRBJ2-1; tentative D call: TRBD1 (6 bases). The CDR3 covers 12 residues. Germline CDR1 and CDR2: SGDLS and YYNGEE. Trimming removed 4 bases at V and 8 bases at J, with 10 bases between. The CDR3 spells CASSPEGDEQFF. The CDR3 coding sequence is TGTGCCAGCAGCCCAGAGGGGGATGAGCAGTTCTTC.

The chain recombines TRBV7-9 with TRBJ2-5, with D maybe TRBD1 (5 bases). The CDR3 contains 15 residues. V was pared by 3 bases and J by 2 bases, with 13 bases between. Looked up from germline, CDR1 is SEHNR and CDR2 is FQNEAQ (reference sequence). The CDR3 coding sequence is TGTGCCAGCAGCTTTTCAAGGGGCTGGCAAGAGACCCAGTACTTC. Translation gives CASSFSRGWQETQYF.

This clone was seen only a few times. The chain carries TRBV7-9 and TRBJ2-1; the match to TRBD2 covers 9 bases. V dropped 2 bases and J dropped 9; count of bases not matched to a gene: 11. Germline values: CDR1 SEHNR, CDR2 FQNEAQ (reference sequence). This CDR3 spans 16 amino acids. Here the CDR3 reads CASSLNGAGGSSEQFF. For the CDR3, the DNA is TGTGCCAGCAGCTTAAACGGGGCGGGAGGGTCGAGTGAGCAGTTCTTC.

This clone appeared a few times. The DNA for the CDR3 is TGTGCCAGCAGTTACAAAAGGGGAACCGGGGAGCTGTTTTTT. Its protein product is CASSYKRGTGELFF. The chain employs TRBV2 and TRBJ2-2, with TRBD1 as a possible D gene (5 bases). The CDR3 contains 14 residues. Germline lookup yields CDR1 SNHLY and CDR2 FYNNEI. The germline V and J ends were trimmed by 5 bases and 5 bases, with 12 bases remaining between them.

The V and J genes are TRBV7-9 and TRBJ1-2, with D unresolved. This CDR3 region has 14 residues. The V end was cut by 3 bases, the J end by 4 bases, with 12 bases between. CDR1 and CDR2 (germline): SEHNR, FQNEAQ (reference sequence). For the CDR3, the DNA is TGTGCCAGCAGCTTCGGTCCAGCGCTCTATGGCTACACCTTC. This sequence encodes CASSFGPALYGYTF.

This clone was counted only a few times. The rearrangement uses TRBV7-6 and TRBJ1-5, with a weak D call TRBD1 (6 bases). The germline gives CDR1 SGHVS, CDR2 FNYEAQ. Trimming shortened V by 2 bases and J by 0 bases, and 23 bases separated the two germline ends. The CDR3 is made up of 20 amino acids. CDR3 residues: CASSLLCGGGGCYSNQPQHF. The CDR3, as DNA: TGTGCCAGCAGCTTACTATGTGGAGGGGGGGGGTGCTATAGCAATCAGCCCCAGCATTTT. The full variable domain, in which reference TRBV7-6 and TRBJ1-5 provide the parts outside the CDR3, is GAGVSQSPRYKVTKRGQDVALRCDPISGHVSLYWYRQALGQGPEFLTYFNYEAQQDKSGLPNDRFSAERPEGSISTLTIQRTEQRDSAMYRCASSLLCGGGGCYSNQPQHFGDGTRLSIL.

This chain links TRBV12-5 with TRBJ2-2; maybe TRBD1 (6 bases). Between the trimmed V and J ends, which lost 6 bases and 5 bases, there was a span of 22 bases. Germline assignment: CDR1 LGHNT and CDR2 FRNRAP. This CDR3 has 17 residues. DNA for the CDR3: TGTGCTAGTGGCCAAACCCCGGGACATCGATCAACCGGGGAGCTGTTTTTT. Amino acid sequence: CASGQTPGHRSTGELFF.

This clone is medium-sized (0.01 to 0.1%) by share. CDR3 bases: TGTGCCAGCAGCTTAGCCGCGGCAGGGACCTACGAGCAGTACTTC. Residues: CASSLAAAGTYEQYF. V and J are TRBV7-9 and TRBJ2-7, with a weak D call TRBD1 (5 bases). The length of the CDR3 is 15 residues. Germline CDR1 is SEHNR and CDR2 is FQNEAQ (reference sequence). Deletions cut 0 bases from V and 2 bases from J, with 11 bases between.

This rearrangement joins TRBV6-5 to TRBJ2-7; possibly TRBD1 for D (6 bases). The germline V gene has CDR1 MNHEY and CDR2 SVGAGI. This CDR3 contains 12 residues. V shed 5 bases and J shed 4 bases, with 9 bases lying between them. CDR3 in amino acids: CASSPTGYEQYF. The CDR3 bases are TGTGCCAGCAGTCCGACAGGATACGAGCAGTACTTC.

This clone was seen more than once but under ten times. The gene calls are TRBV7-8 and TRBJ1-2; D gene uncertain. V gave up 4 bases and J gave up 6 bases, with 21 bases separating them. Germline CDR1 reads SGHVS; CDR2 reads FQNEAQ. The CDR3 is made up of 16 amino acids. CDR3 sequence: CASSSSPWTAFHGYTF. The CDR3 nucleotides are TGTGCCAGCAGCTCTAGCCCTTGGACCGCTTTCCATGGCTACACCTTC.

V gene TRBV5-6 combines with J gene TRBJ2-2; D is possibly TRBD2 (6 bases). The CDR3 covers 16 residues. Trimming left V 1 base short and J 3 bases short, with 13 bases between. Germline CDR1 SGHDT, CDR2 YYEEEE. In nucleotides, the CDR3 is TGTGCCAGCAGCTTGTGGCTAGCGCTATACACCGGGGAGCTGTTTTTT. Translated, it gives CASSLWLALYTGELFF.

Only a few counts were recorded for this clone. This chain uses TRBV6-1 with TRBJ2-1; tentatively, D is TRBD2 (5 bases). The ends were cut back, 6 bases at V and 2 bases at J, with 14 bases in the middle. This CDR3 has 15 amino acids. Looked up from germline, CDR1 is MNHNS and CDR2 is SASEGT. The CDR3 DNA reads TGTGCCAGCAGCGGGAATACTGGGGCCTACAATGAGCAGTTCTTC. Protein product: CASSGNTGAYNEQFF.

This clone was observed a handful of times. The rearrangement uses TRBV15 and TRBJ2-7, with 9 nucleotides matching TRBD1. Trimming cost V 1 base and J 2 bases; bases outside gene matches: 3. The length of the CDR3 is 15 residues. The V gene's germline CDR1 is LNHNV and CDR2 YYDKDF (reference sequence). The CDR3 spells CATSRGGTGTYEQYF. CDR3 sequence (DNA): TGTGCCACCAGCAGAGGGGGGACAGGGACCTACGAGCAGTACTTC.

This CDR3 is CASSEGSGGEGYTF. CDR3 nucleotide sequence: TGTGCCAGCAGTGAAGGGTCAGGGGGCGAAGGCTACACCTTC. The gene calls are TRBV6-1 and TRBJ1-2, with TRBD1 identical over 8 bases. The CDR3 contains 14 residues. The V segment lost 1 base and the J segment 8 bases; nucleotides outside the gene matches: 6. CDR1 and CDR2 from the germline V gene are MNHNS and SASEGT.

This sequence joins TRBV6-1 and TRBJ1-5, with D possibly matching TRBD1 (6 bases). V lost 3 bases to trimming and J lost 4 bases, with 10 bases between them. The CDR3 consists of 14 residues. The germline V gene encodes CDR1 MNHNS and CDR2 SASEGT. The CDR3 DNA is TGTGCCAGCAGTGAGAGACAGGTTAATCAGCCCCAGCATTTT. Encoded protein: CASSERQVNQPQHF.

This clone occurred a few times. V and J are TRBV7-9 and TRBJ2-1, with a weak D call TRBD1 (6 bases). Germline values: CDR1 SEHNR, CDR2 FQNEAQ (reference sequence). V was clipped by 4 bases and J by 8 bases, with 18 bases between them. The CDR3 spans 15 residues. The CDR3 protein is CASSSRGPGGDEQFF. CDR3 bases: TGTGCCAGCAGCTCTCGGGGCCCTGGGGGCGATGAGCAGTTCTTC.

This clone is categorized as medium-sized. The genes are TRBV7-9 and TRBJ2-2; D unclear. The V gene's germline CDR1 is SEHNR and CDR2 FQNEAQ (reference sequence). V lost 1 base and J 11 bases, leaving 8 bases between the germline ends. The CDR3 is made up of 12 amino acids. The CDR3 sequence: CASSLGRGELFF. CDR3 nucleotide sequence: TGTGCCAGCAGCTTAGGGCGAGGCGAGCTGTTTTTT.

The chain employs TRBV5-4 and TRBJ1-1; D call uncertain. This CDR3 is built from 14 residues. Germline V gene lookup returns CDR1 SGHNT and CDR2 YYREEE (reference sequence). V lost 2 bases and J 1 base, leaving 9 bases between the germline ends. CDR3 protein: CASSFKGGNTEAFF. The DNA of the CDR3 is TGTGCCAGCAGCTTTAAGGGAGGGAACACTGAAGCTTTCTTT. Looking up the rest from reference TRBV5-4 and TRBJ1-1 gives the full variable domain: ETGVTQSPTHLIKTRGQQVTLRCSSQSGHNTVSWYQQALGQGPQFIFQYYREEENGRGNFPPRFSGLQFPNYSSELNVNALELDDSALYLCASSFKGGNTEAFFGQGTRLTVV.

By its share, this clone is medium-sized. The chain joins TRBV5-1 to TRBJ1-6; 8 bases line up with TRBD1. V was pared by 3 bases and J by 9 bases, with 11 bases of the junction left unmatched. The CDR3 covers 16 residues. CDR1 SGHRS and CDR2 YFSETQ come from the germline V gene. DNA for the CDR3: TGCGCCAGCAGCTCCACCGGACAGGGATGGAGTTCACCCCTCCACTTT. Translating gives CASSSTGQGWSSPLHF.

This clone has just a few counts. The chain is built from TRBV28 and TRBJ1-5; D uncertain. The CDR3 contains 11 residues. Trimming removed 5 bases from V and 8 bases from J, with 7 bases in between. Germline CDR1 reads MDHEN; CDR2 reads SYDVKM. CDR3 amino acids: CASSRQEPQHF. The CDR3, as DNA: TGTGCCAGCAGTCGTCAGGAGCCCCAGCATTTT.

The DNA of the CDR3 is TGCGCCAGCAGCTTGGGGAGGGTCTCCTACAATGAGCAGTTCTTC. Its translation: CASSLGRVSYNEQFF. The gene calls are TRBV5-1 and TRBJ2-1; weak D call: TRBD2 (6 bases). This CDR3 region has 15 residues. V was trimmed by 0 bases and J by 0 bases, leaving 7 bases between them. The V gene's germline CDR1 is SGHRS and CDR2 YFSETQ.

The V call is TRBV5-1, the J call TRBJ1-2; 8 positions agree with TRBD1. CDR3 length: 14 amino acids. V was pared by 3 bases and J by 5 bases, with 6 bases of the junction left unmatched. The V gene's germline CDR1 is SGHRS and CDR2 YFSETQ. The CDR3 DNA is TGCGCCAGCAGCTCCCTAACAGGGGGGTATGGCTACACCTTC. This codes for CASSSLTGGYGYTF.